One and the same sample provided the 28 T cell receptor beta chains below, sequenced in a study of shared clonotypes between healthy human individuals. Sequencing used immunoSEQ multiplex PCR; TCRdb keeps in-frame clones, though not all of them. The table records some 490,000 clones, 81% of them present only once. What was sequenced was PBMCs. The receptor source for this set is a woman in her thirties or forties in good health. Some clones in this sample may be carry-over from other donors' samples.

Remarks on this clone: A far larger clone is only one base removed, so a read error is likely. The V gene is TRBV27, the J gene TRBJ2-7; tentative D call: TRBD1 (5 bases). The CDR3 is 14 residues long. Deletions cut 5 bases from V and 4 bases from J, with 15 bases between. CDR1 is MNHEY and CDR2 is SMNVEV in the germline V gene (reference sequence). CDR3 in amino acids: CASSMKGSEYEQYF. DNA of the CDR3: TGTGCCAGCAGTATGAAGGGGTCGGAGTACGAGCAGTACTTC.

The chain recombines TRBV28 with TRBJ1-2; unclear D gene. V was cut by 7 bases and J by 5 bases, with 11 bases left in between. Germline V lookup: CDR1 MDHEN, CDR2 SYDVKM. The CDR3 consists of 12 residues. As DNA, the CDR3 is TGTGCCAGCATCTCCGGGGAATATGGCTACACCTTC. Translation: CASISGEYGYTF.

The DNA of the CDR3 is TGCGCCAGCAGGGGATTCGGAAACACCATATATTTT. As protein: CASRGFGNTIYF. This sequence joins TRBV10-2 and TRBJ1-3; D is unclear. CDR1 and CDR2 from the germline V gene are WSHSY and SAAADI. The V gene lost 6 bases and the J gene lost 4 bases, with 7 bases spanning the gap. The CDR3 is 12 residues long.

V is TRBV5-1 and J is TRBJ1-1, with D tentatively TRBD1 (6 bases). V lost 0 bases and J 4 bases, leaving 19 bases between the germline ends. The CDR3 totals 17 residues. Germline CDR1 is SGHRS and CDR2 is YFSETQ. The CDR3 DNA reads TGCGCCAGCAGCTTGGCCCGGACAGTAGATTTGGGCACTGAAGCTTTCTTT. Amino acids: CASSLARTVDLGTEAFF.

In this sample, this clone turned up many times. CDR3 nucleotide sequence: TGTGCCAGCAGTTTACGGGGCAGGAGGGGTAATCAGCCCCAGCATTTT. Amino acids: CASSLRGRRGNQPQHF. The chain recombines TRBV28 with TRBJ1-5, with D maybe TRBD1 (5 bases). CDR3 length: 16 residues. Trimming stripped 2 bases from V and 4 bases from J, with 15 bases between. Per the germline V gene, CDR1 is MDHEN and CDR2 is SYDVKM.

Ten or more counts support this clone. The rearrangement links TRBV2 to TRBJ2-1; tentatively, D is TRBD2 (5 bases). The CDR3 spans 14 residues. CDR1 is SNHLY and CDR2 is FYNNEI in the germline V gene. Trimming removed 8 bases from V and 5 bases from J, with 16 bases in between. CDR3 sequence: CASFENGINNEQFF. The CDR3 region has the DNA TGTGCCAGCTTCGAGAACGGGATCAACAATGAGCAGTTCTTC. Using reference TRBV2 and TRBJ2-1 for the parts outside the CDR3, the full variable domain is EPEVTQTPSHQVTQMGQEVILRCVPISNHLYFYWYRQILGQKVEFLVSFYNNEISEKSEIFDDQFSVERPDGSNFTLKIRSTKLEDSAMYFCASFENGINNEQFFGPGTRLTVL.

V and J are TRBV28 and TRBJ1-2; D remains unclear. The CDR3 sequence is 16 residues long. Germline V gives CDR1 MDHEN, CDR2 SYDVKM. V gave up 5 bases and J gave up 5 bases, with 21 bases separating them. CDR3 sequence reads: CASSHETPDGLYGYTF. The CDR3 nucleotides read TGTGCCAGCAGTCACGAAACTCCCGACGGATTATATGGCTACACCTTC.

The CDR3 nucleotides read TGTGCCAGCAGTTACCCCCCGACCTACGAGCAGTACTTC. Translation: CASSYPPTYEQYF. This chain links TRBV6-5 with TRBJ2-5; no reliable D call. The J call could be wrong; TRBJ2-7 is a better fit for the DNA end. This CDR3 is 13 amino acids long. CDR1 and CDR2 from the germline V gene are MNHEY and SVGAGI.

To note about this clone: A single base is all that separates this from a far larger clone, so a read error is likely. The chain's CDR3 is CASSYSTRGDKAFF. For the CDR3, the DNA is TGTGCCAGCAGTTACTCGACCAGGGGGGATAAAGCTTTCTTT. V and J are TRBV6-6 and TRBJ1-1; 7 bases fit TRBD1. V lost 0 bases and J lost 9; bases outside the gene matches: 7. Germline loops: CDR1 MNHNY, CDR2 SVGAGI (reference sequence). This CDR3 is 14 amino acids long.

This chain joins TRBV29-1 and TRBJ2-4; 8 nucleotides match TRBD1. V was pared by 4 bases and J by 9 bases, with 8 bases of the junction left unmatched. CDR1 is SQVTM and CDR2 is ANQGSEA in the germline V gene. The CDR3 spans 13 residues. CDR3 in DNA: TGCAGCGTTGGAAACAGGGGGTTAGGCATTCAGTACTTC. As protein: CSVGNRGLGIQYF.

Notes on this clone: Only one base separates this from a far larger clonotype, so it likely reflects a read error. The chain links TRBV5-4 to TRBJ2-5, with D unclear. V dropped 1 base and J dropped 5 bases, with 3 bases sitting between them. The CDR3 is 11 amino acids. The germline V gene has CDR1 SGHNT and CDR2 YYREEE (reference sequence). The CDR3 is CASSLRETQYF. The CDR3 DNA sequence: TGTGCCAGCAGCTTGCGGGAGACCCAGTACTTC.

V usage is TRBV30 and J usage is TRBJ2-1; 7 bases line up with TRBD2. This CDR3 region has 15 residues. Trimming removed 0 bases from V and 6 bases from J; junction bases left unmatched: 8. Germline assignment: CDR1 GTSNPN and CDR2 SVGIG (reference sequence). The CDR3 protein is CAWSVWGGNRNEQFF. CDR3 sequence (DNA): TGTGCCTGGAGTGTTTGGGGGGGAAATCGCAATGAGCAGTTCTTC.

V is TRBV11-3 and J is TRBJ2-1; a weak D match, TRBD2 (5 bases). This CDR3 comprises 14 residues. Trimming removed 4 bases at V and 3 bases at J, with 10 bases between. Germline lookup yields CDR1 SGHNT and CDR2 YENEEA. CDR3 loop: CASSSTSNYNEQFF. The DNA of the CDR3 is TGTGCCAGCAGCTCTACTAGTAACTACAATGAGCAGTTCTTC.

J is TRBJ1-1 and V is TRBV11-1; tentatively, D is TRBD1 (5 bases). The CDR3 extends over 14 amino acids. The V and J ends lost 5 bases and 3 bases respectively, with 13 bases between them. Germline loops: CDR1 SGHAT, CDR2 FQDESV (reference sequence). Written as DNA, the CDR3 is TGTGCCAGCAGCCAGGGACTACGGCACACTGAAGCTTTCTTT. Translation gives CASSQGLRHTEAFF.

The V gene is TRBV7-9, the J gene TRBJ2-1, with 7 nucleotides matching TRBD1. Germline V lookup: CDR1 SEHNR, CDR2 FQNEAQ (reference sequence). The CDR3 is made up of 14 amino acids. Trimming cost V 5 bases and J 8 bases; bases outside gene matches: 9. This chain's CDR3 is CASSTDRVQDEQFF. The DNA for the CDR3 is TGTGCCAGCAGCACCGACAGGGTCCAGGATGAGCAGTTCTTC.

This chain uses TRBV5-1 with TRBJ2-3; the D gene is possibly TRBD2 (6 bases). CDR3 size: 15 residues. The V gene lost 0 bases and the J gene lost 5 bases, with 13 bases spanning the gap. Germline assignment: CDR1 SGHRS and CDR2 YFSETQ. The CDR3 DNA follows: TGCGCCAGCAGCTTGGTGGAGCGGGTACTAGATACGCAGTATTTT. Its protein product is CASSLVERVLDTQYF.

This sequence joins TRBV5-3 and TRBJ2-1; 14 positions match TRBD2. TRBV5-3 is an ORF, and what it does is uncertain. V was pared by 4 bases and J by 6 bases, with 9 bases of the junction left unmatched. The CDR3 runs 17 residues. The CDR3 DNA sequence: TGTGCCAGAAGCCTGGGACTAGCGGGAGTTGCGGGCAATGAGCAGTTCTTC. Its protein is CARSLGLAGVAGNEQFF.

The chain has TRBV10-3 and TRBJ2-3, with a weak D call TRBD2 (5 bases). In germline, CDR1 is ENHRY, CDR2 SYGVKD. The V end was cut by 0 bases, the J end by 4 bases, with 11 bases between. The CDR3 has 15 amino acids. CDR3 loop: CAISESPGSSDTQYF. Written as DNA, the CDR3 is TGTGCCATCAGTGAGTCGCCTGGGAGCTCAGATACGCAGTATTTT.

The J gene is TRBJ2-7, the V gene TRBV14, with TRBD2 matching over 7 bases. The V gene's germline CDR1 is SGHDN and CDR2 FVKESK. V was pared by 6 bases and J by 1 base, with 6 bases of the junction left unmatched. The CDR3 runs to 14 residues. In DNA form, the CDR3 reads TGTGCCAGCAGGCACTCTAGCGGATCCTACGAGCAGTACTTC. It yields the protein CASRHSSGSYEQYF. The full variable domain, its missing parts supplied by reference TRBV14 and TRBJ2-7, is EAGVTQFPSHSVIEKGQTVTLRCDPISGHDNLYWYRRVMGKEIKFLLHFVKESKQDESGMPNNRFLAERTGGTYSTLKVQPAELEDSGVYFCASRHSSGSYEQYFGPGTRLTVT.

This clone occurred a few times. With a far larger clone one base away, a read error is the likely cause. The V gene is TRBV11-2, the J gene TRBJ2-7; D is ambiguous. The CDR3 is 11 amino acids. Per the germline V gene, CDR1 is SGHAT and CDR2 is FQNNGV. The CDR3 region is CASRSSYEQCF. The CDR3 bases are TGTGCCAGCAGATCCAGCTACGAGCAGTGCTTC.

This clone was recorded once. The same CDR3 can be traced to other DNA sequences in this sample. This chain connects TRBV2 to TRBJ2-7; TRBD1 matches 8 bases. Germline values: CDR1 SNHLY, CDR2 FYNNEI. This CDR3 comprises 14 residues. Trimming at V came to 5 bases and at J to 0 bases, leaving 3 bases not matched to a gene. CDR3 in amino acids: CASSSGTGSYEQYF. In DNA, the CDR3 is TGTGCCAGCAGTTCCGGGACAGGCTCCTACGAGCAGTACTTC.

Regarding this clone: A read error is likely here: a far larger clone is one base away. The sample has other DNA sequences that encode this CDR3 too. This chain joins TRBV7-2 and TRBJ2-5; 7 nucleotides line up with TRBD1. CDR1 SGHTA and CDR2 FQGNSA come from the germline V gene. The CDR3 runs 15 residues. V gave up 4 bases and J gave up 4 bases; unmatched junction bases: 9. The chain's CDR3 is CASSSRQGWGETQYF. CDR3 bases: TGTGCCAGCAGCTCAAGACAGGGTTGGGGAGAGACCCAGTACTTC.

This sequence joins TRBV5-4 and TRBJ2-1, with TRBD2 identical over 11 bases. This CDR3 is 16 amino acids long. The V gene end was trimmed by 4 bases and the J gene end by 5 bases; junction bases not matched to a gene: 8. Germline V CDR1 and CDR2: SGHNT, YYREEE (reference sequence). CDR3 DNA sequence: TGTGCCAGCAGCCCGTTGACTAGCGGGACCCACAATGAGCAGTTCTTC. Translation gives CASSPLTSGTHNEQFF.

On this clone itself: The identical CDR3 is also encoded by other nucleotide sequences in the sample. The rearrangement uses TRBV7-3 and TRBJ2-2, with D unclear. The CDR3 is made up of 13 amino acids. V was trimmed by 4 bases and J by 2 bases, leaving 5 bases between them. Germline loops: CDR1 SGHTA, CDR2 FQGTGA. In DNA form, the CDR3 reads TGTGCCAGCAGCTCCCCAAACACCGGGGAGCTGTTTTTT. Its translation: CASSSPNTGELFF. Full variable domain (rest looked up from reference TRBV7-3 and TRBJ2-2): GAGVSQTPSNKVTEKGKYVELRCDPISGHTALYWYRQSLGQGPEFLIYFQGTGAADDSGLPNDRFFAVRPEGSVSTLKIQRTERGDSAVYLCASSSPNTGELFFGEGSRLTVL.

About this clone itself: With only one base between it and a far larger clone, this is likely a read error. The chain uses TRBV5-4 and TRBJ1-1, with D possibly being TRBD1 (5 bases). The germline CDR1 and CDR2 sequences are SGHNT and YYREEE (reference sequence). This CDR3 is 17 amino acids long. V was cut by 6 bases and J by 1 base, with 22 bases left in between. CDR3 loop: CASTYTIADSRNTEAFF. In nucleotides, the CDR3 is TGTGCCAGCACCTACACCATCGCAGACAGTCGGAACACTGAAGCTTTCTTT.

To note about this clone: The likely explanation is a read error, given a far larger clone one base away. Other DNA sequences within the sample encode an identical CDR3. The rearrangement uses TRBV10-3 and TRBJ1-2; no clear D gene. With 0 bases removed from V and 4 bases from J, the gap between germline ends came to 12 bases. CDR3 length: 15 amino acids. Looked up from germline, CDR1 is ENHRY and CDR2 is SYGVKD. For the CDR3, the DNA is TGTGCCATCAGTGAGTCTTTTAGGACTGTCTATGGCTACACCTTC. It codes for CAISESFRTVYGYTF.

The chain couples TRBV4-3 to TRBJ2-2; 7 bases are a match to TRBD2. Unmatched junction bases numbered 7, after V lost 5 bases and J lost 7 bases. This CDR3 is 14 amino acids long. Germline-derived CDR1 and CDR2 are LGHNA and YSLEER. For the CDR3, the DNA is TGCGCCAGCAGCTCTCACTGGGAGGGCGGGGAGCTGTTTTTT. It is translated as CASSSHWEGGELFF.

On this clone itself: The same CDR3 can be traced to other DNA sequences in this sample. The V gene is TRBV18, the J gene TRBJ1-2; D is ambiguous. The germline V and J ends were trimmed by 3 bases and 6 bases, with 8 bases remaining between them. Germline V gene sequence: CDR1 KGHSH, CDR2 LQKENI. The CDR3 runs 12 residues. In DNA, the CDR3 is TGTGCCAGCTCACCGGAGGGAAATGGCTACACCTTC. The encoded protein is CASSPEGNGYTF.